The rows below give T cell receptor beta chains drawn from one sample of a study of lymphopenia after photon versus proton radiotherapy. Using immunoSEQ multiplex PCR, the repertoire was profiled, and TCRdb retains in-frame clones only, with some absent. The sample shows 43,000 or so clones, about 85% of them seen only once. The material sequenced was peripheral blood, taken from a patient treated with photon-based radiotherapy. Every receptor here comes from a man aged 35-49 years with gastric cancer. CDR3s include the opening cysteine and the closing phenylalanine or tryptophan. The D gene is left open where the match is weak. Size is omitted from some rows. Given values are once, few, many or a class for expanded clones.

J gene | D gene | V gene | clone size | CDR3 protein | CDR3 DNA
TRBJ1-2 | TRBD1 | TRBV15 | once | CATSRETGGGGYGYTF | TGTGCCACCAGCAGAGAGACAGGGGGAGGCGGCTATGGCTACACCTTC
TRBJ2-5 | NA | TRBV2 | NA | CASTWAGSGETQYF | TGTGCCAGCACCTGGGCCGGGTCTGGCGAGACCCAGTACTTC
TRBJ2-5 | NA | TRBV6-1 | NA | CASSEGGSQETQYF | TGTGCCAGCAGTGAGGGAGGCAGTCAAGAGACCCAGTACTTC
TRBJ1-6 | TRBD1 | TRBV19 | NA | CASSTDREGPYNSPLHF | TGTGCCAGTAGTACCGACAGGGAAGGACCCTATAATTCACCCCTCCACTTT
TRBJ1-1 | NA | TRBV5-1 | once | CASSLAKGGNTEAFF | TGCGCCAGCAGCTTGGCCAAAGGGGGGAACACTGAAGCTTTCTTT
TRBJ2-1 | NA | TRBV2 | few | CASSEPGTLDNEQFF | TGTGCCAGCAGTGAACCAGGGACTCTGGACAATGAGCAGTTCTTC
TRBJ1-6 | TRBD1 | TRBV19 | NA | CASSIPGQANSPLHF | TGTGCCAGTAGTATCCCCGGACAGGCTAATTCACCCCTCCACTTT
TRBJ2-4 | NA | TRBV18 | NA | CASSHGQKLAKNIQYF | TGTGCCAGCTCACATGGACAAAAACTAGCCAAAAACATTCAGTACTTC
TRBJ1-6 | TRBD1 | TRBV15 | NA | CATSRSTGGSSPLHF | TGTGCCACCAGCAGATCAACAGGGGGCAGCTCACCCCTCCACTTT
TRBJ1-1 | TRBD1 | TRBV7-8 | NA | CASSLARDRGTEAFF | TGTGCCAGCAGCTTAGCGCGGGACAGGGGGACTGAAGCTTTCTTT
TRBJ1-4 | NA | TRBV18 | NA | CASSPLQGTNEKLFF | TGTGCCAGCTCACCACTGCAGGGCACTAATGAAAAACTGTTTTTT
TRBJ1-1 | NA | TRBV21-1 | NA | CASFSGTGLGNTEAFF | TGTGCCAGCTTCTCCGGGACAGGGCTGGGGAACACTGAAGCTTTCTTT
TRBJ2-5 | TRBD2 | TRBV7-8 | NA | CASSLGGRETQYF | TGTGCCAGCAGCTTGGGAGGGAGGGAGACCCAGTACTTC
TRBJ1-1 | NA | TRBV19 | NA | CASTARTVNTEAFF | TGTGCCAGTACGGCCCGGACGGTGAACACTGAAGCTTTCTTT
TRBJ2-3 | NA | TRBV6-1 | NA | CASRAADTQYF | TGTGCCAGCAGGGCCGCAGATACGCAGTATTTT
TRBJ2-3 | NA | TRBV11-1 | NA | CASSLLQGSTDTQYF | TGTGCCAGCAGCTTATTGCAGGGTTCAACAGATACGCAGTATTTT
TRBJ1-1 | NA | TRBV7-9 | NA | CASSFPWGGSSNTEAFF | TGTGCCAGCAGCTTCCCGTGGGGGGGGTCTTCGAACACTGAAGCTTTCTTT
TRBJ2-1 | NA | TRBV7-2 | once | CASSLEASSYNEQFF | TGTGCCAGCAGCTTAGAAGCGAGCTCCTACAATGAGCAGTTCTTC
TRBJ2-1 | NA | TRBV7-9 | NA | CASSALGWVSEQFF | TGTGCCAGCAGCGCACTAGGGTGGGTCAGTGAGCAGTTCTTC
TRBJ2-3 | TRBD2 | TRBV5-6 | few | CASNHASGGKADTQYF | TGTGCCAGCAACCATGCTAGCGGGGGGAAGGCAGATACGCAGTATTTT
TRBJ2-5 | NA | TRBV2 | NA | CASSDRGRHVETQYF | TGTGCCAGCAGTGATCGCGGCAGGCATGTGGAGACCCAGTACTTC
TRBJ2-5 | NA | TRBV9 | NA | CASSVGTVQETQYF | TGTGCCAGCAGCGTAGGGACAGTCCAAGAGACCCAGTACTTC
TRBJ1-1 | NA | TRBV6-1 | NA | CASSEGVLNTEAFF | TGTGCCAGCAGCGAGGGAGTCCTGAACACTGAAGCTTTCTTT
TRBJ2-2 | NA | TRBV7-2 | NA | CASSLKGGNTGELFF | TGTGCCAGCAGCTTGAAAGGGGGGAACACCGGGGAGCTGTTTTTT
TRBJ2-1 | TRBD2 | TRBV11-2 | NA | CASSSPQRGASSYNEQFF | TGTGCCAGCAGCTCCCCCCAGCGGGGGGCCAGCTCCTACAATGAGCAGTTCTTC
TRBJ2-2 | NA | TRBV18 | NA | CASSHRDGRTGELFF | TGTGCCAGCTCACACAGGGACGGTAGGACCGGGGAGCTGTTTTTT
TRBJ1-3 | TRBD1 | TRBV4-3 | once | CASSRGTGGGSGNTIYF | TGCGCCAGCAGCCGAGGGACAGGGGGCGGCTCTGGAAACACCATATATTTT
TRBJ2-1 | NA | TRBV27 | NA | CASSPSGGKLPYNEQFF | TGTGCCAGCAGTCCAAGTGGCGGGAAACTCCCCTACAATGAGCAGTTCTTC
TRBJ1-1 | TRBD1 | TRBV7-8 | NA | CASSLEYPGQTTEAFF | TGTGCCAGCAGCTTAGAGTACCCGGGACAGACCACTGAAGCTTTCTTT
TRBJ2-7 | NA | TRBV19 | NA | CASSISGVEQYF | TGTGCCAGTAGTATTTCAGGGGTCGAGCAGTACTTC
TRBJ2-3 | TRBD2 | TRBV7-9 | NA | CASSGGTSGTTDTQYF | TGTGCCAGCAGCGGTGGGACTAGCGGCACCACAGATACGCAGTATTTT
TRBJ2-7 | TRBD2 | TRBV6-5 | NA | CASSYERGAREQYF | TGTGCCAGCAGTTACGAGCGGGGGGCGCGGGAGCAGTACTTC
TRBJ2-3 | NA | TRBV11-3 | NA | CASSKGTEYTDTQYF | TGTGCCAGCAGCAAAGGGACGGAATATACAGATACGCAGTATTTT
TRBJ2-2 | NA | TRBV11-2 | NA | CASSRRGNTGELFF | TGTGCCAGCAGTCGCAGGGGAAACACCGGGGAGCTGTTTTTT
TRBJ1-1 | NA | TRBV25-1 | NA | CASTQPGENTEAFF | TGTGCCAGCACGCAGCCGGGGGAGAACACTGAAGCTTTCTTT
TRBJ2-7 | NA | TRBV7-9 | NA | CASSFGVGEQYF | TGTGCCAGCAGCTTCGGGGTTGGCGAGCAGTACTTC
TRBJ1-5 | TRBD1 | TRBV18 | NA | CASSPGTDPAAGSF | TGTGCCAGCTCACCCGGGACAGATCCCGCGGCAGGGTCTTTT
TRBJ2-3 | TRBD2 | TRBV4-3 | NA | CASSQVTTAGDTDTQYF | TGCGCCAGCAGCCAAGTCACAACGGCGGGGGACACAGATACGCAGTATTTT
TRBJ2-1 | TRBD2 | TRBV6-5 | NA | CASSYSPAGGPFEQFF | TGTGCCAGCAGTTACTCACCCGCGGGGGGGCCATTTGAGCAGTTCTTC
TRBJ1-1 | TRBD1 | TRBV6-1 | NA | CASSAQPGQLNTEAFF | TGTGCCAGCAGTGCACAGCCGGGACAGTTGAACACTGAAGCTTTCTTT
TRBJ2-6 | NA | TRBV7-6 | NA | CASTTGANVLTF | TGTGCCAGCACAACTGGGGCCAACGTCCTGACTTTC
TRBJ1-5 | TRBD1 | TRBV5-1 | NA | CASSPDGQGPGGPQHF | TGCGCCAGCAGCCCCGACGGACAGGGACCGGGGGGGCCCCAGCATTTT
TRBJ2-2 | NA | TRBV5-1 | NA | CASSLRGETNTGELFF | TGCGCCAGCAGCTTGCGCGGAGAAACGAACACCGGGGAGCTGTTTTTT
TRBJ1-2 | TRBD1 | TRBV10-3 | once | CAISEGRTGAEGGYTF | TGTGCCATCAGTGAAGGTCGGACAGGGGCGGAGGGTGGCTACACCTTC
TRBJ1-1 | NA | TRBV5-4 | NA | CASSLYTEAFF | TGTGCCAGCAGCTTGTACACTGAAGCTTTCTTT
TRBJ1-5 | TRBD1 | TRBV30 | once | CAWSQGGSNQPQHF | TGTGCCTGGAGTCAAGGGGGCTCCAATCAGCCCCAGCATTTT
TRBJ1-5 | NA | TRBV28 | NA | CASRDSYSNQPQHF | TGTGCCAGCAGGGACAGCTATAGCAATCAGCCCCAGCATTTT
TRBJ1-6 | NA | TRBV7-2 | NA | CASRDSGVPLHF | TGTGCCAGCCGGGACTCCGGGGTACCCCTCCACTTT
TRBJ2-2 | NA | TRBV5-1 | NA | CASSLASQPGELFF | TGCGCCAGCAGCTTGGCCTCCCAGCCCGGGGAGCTGTTTTTT
TRBJ1-3 | TRBD1 | TRBV5-8 | NA | CASSFVGTGLHSGNTIYF | TGTGCCAGCAGCTTTGTCGGGACAGGGCTACACTCTGGAAACACCATATATTTT
TRBJ1-5 | TRBD1 | TRBV30 | NA | CAWSVSPSTGVINQPQHF | TGTGCCTGGAGTGTATCCCCCTCGACAGGGGTGATCAATCAGCCCCAGCATTTT